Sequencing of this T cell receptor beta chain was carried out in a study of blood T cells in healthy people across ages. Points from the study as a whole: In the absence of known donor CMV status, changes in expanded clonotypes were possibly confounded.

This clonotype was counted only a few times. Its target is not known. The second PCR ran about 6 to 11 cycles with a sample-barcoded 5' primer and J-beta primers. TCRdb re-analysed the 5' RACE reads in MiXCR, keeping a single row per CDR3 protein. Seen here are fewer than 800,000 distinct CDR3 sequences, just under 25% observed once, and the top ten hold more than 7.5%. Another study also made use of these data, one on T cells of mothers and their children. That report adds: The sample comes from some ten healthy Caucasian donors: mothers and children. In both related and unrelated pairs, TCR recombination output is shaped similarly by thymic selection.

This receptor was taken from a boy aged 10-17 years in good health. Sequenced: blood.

The CDR3 loop reads CASSYTRGNTEAFF. CDR3 DNA sequence: TGTGCCAGCAGTTACACCCGGGGGAACACTGAAGCTTTCTTT. The V call is TRBV6-2 or TRBV6-3, the J call TRBJ1-1; no clear D gene. The CDR3 totals 14 residues. Between the trimmed V and J ends, which lost 2 bases and 1 base, there was a span of 8 bases. CDR1 and CDR2 from the germline V gene are MNHEY and SVGEGT.